The clone carrying this T cell receptor beta chain was counted many times. This sample was taken from a study of T-cell reconstitution after alpha-beta-depleted transplantation in children. For TCRbeta, the library was prepared with unique molecular identifiers. TCRdb used MiXCR to reprocess the PCR reads, holding one entry per CDR3 protein. The table includes over 550,000 distinct CDR3 sequences, 10% to 13% detected once. The CDR3 sequence is 15 residues long. Germline-derived CDR1 and CDR2 are SGHAT and FQNNGV. Trimming left V 2 bases short and J 1 base short, with 8 bases between. The chain carries TRBV11-2 and TRBJ1-4; tentatively, D is TRBD1 (5 bases). This TCR derives from a human donor who donated a stem cell graft to a child with acute myeloid leukemia. Here the sequenced sample was PBMCs from the stem cell graft donor, taken from the stem cell graft. CDR3 bases: TGTGCCAGCAGCTTACAGGGACGAACTAATGAAAAACTGTTTTTT. Its protein is CASSLQGRTNEKLFF.